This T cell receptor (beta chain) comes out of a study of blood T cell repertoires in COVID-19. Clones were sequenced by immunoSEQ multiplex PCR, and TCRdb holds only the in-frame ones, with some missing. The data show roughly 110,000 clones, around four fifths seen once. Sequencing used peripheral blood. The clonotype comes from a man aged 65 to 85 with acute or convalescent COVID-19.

DNA for the CDR3: TGTGCCAGCAGCGTAGGGACAGGGCGCTCCGGGGAGCTGTTTTTT. Its translation is CASSVGTGRSGELFF. The genes are TRBV9 and TRBJ2-2; TRBD1 matches 8 bases. V gave up 0 bases and J gave up 6 bases; unmatched junction bases: 4. Germline loops: CDR1 SGDLS, CDR2 YYNGEE. The CDR3 is 15 amino acids. Drawing the rest from reference TRBV9 and TRBJ2-2, the complete variable domain is DSGVTQTPKHLITATGQRVTLRCSPRSGDLSVYWYQQSLDQGLQFLIQYYNGEERAKGNILERFSAQQFPDLHSELNLSSLELGDSALYFCASSVGTGRSGELFFGEGSRLTVL.